Sequencing of this TCR beta chain was carried out in a study of cytomegalovirus exposure and HLA in healthy donors. Study outcomes and limitations: Certain indistinguishable V segments, among them TRBV6-2 and TRBV6-3, were excluded. Most of the TCR beta V segments (in an earlier analysis) were productive either about 90% or about 30% of the time.

The germline gives CDR1 SGHTA, CDR2 FQGNSA. The CDR3 length is 17 residues. J lost 0 bases, V lost 3 bases, and 9 bases had no gene match. Use of 60 Vbeta and 13 Jbeta primers characterized the PCR. Sequencing used immunoSEQ multiplex PCR; TCRdb keeps in-frame clones, though not all of them. This sample carries more than 75,000 clones, about nine tenths of them seen once, and the ten largest clones take around 2.3%. On this clone itself: Its antigen is currently unknown.

The sample was PBMCs. The V call is TRBV7-2, the J call TRBJ2-7; TRBD2 matches 9 bases. This clonotype was sampled from a man between 18 and 35 years old in good health and CMV-seronegative. The CDR3 DNA follows: TGTGCCAGCAGCTTGCCAGCTAGCGGGATGAGCTCCTACGAGCAGTACTTC. Translated, it gives CASSLPASGMSSYEQYF.